This T cell receptor beta chain was recorded in a study of blood T cell repertoires in COVID-19. Study information: Researchers got acute and convalescent COVID-19 samples from the United States, Italy and Spain. Sources were T cells, B-cell-depleted T cells, or PBMCs; the material itself was cDNA or gDNA.

In the original workflow: Estimation of nucleated cell counts relied on the amplification of reference gene primers. Here immunoSEQ multiplex PCR was the method, and the copy in TCRdb shows in-frame clones only, minus some. The DNA gave D and trimming, while V, J and clone size come from that table. The sample lists about 270,000 clones; 84% were seen once. The CDR3 has 14 residues. V was shortened by 1 base and J by 0 bases, with 8 bases between the two germline ends. Germline CDR1 and CDR2: SGDLS and YYNGEE. This clonotype originated in a human donor in a cohort sampled during active COVID-19. The specimen was peripheral blood. The chain links TRBV9 to TRBJ2-7; D is unclear. CDR3 nucleotide sequence: TGTGCCAGCAGCGTAAGGAGAAGCTCCTACGAGCAGTACTTC. Its protein is CASSVRRSSYEQYF.